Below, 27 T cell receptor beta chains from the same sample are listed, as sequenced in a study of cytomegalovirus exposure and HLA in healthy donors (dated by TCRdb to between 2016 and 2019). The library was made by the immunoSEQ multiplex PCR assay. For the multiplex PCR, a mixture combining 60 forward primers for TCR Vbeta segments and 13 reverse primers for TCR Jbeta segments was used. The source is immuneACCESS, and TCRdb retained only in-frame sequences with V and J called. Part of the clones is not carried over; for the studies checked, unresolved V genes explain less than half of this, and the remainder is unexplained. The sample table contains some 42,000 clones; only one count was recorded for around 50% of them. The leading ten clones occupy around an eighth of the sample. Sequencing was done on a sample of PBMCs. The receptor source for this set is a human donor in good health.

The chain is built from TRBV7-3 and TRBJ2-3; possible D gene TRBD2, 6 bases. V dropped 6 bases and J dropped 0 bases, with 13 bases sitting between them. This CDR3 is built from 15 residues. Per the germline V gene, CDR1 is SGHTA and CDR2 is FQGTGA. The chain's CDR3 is CASSSTGGSTDTQYF. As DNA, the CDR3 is TGTGCCAGCAGTAGTACCGGGGGTAGCACAGATACGCAGTATTTT.

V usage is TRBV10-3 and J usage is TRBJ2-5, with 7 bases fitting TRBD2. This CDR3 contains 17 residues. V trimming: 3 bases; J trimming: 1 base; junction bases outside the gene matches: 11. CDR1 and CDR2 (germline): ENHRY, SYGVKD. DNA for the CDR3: TGTGCCATCAGTGAAGGTGGGGAGGGTTGGTCCCAAGAGACCCAGTACTTC. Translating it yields CAISEGGEGWSQETQYF.

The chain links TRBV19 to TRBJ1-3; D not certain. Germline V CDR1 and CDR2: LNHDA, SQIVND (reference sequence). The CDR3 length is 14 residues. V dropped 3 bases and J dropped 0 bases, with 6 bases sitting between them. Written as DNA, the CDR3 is TGTGCCAGTAGTATGAGGTCCTCTGGAAACACCATATATTTT. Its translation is CASSMRSSGNTIYF.

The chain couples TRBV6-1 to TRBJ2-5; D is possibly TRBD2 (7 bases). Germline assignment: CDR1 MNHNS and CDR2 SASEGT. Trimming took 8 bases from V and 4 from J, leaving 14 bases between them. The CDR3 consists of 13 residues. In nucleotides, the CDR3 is TGTGCCAGCGGGAGGGGGGGCCGAGAGACCCAGTACTTC. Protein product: CASGRGGRETQYF.

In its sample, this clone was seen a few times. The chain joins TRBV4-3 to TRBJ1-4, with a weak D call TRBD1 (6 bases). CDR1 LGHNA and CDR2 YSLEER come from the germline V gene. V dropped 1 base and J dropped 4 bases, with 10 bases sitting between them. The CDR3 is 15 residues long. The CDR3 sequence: CASSQGGQVNEKLFF. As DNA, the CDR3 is TGCGCCAGCAGCCAAGGGGGGCAGGTTAATGAAAAACTGTTTTTT.

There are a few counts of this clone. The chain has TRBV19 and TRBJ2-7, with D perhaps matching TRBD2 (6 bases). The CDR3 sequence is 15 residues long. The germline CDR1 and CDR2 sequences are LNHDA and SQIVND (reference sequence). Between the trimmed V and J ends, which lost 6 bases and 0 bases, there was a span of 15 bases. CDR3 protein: CASRRDSGPSYEQYF. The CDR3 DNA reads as TGTGCCAGTAGACGGGACTCGGGGCCCTCCTACGAGCAGTACTTC.

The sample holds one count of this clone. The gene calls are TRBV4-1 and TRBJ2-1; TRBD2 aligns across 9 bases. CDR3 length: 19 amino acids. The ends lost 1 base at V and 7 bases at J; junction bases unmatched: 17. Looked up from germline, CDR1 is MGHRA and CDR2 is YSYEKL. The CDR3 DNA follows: TGCGCCAGCAGCCAAGCGGCCGGGGGGCGGGGGGGCCGGCAGAATGAGCAGTTCTTC. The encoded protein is CASSQAAGGRGGRQNEQFF.

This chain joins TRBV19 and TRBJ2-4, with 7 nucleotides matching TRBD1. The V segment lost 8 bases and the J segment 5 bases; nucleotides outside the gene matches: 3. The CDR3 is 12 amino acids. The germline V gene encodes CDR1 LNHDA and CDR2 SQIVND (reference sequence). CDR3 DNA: TGTGCCAGTGGGGACAGACAAAACATTCAGTACTTC. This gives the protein CASGDRQNIQYF.

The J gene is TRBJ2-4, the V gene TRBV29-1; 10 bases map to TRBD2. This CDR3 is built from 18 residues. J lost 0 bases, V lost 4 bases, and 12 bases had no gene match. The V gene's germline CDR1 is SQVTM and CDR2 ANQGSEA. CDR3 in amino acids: CSVGGLAGDPTAKNIQYF. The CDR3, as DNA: TGCAGCGTTGGGGGGCTAGCGGGGGATCCTACAGCCAAAAACATTCAGTACTTC.

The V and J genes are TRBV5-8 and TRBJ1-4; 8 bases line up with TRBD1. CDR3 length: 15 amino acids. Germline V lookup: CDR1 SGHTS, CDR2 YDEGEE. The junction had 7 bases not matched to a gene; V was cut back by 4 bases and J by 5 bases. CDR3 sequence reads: CASSRGRTGNEKLFF. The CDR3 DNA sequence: TGTGCCAGCAGCCGGGGGCGGACAGGGAATGAAAAACTGTTTTTT.

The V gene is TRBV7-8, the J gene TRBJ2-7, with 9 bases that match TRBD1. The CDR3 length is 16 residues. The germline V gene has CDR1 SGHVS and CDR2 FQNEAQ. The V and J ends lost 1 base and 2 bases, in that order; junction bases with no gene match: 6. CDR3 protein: CASSLVGQGATYEQYF. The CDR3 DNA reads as TGTGCCAGCAGCTTAGTGGGACAGGGTGCAACCTACGAGCAGTACTTC.

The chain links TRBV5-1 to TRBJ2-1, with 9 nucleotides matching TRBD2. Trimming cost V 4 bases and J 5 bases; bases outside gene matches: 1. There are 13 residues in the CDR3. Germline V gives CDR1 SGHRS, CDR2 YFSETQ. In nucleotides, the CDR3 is TGCGCCAGCAGCGAGCGGGGGGACAATGAGCAGTTCTTC. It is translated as CASSERGDNEQFF.

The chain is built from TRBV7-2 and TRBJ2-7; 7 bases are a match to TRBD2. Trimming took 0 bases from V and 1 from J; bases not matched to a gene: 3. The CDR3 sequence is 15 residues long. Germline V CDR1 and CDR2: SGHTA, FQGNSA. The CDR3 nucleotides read TGTGCCAGCAGCTTAGCGGGGGGGTTGTCCTACGAGCAGTACTTC. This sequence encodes CASSLAGGLSYEQYF.

CDR3 coding DNA: TGTGCCACCAGCAGAGCGAGTCTTATCTACGAGCAGTACTTC. Translating it yields CATSRASLIYEQYF. The chain links TRBV15 to TRBJ2-7; D is ambiguous. The ends were cut back, 1 base at V and 3 bases at J, with 10 bases in the middle. This CDR3 comprises 14 residues. Germline CDR1 reads LNHNV; CDR2 reads YYDKDF (reference sequence).

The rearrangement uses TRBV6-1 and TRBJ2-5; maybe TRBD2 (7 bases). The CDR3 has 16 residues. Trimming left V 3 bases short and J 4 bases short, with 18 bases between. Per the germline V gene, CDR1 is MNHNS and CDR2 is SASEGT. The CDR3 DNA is TGTGCCAGCAGTGATGGGGGGGCCCTAGCAGGAGAGACCCAGTACTTC. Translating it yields CASSDGGALAGETQYF.

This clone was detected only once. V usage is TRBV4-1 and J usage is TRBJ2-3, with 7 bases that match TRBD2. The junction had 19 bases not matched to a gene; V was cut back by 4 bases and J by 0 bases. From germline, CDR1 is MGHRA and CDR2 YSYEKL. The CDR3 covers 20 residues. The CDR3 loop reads CASSPEGVGVGGTSTDTQYF. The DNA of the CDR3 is TGCGCCAGCAGCCCAGAAGGGGTAGGAGTGGGAGGGACTAGCACAGATACGCAGTATTTT.

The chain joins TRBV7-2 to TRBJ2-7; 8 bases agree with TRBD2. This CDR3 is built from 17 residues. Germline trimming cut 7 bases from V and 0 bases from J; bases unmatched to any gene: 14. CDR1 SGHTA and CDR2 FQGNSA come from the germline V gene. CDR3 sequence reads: CASTPAGGTSPSYEQYF. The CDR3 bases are TGTGCCAGCACCCCCGCCGGAGGGACTAGTCCCTCCTACGAGCAGTACTTC.

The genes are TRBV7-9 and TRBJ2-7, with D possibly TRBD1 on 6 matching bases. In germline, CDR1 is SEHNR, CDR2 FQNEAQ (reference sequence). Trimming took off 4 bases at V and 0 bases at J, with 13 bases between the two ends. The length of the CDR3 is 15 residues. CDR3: CASSSKDRNSYEQYF. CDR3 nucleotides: TGTGCCAGCAGCTCCAAAGACAGGAACTCCTACGAGCAGTACTTC.

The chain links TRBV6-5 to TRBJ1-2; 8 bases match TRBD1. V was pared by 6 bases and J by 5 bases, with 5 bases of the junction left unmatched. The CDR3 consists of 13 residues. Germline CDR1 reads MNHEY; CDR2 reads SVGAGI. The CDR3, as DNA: TGTGCCAGCAGCCTGACAGGGGATTATGGCTACACCTTC. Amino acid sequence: CASSLTGDYGYTF.

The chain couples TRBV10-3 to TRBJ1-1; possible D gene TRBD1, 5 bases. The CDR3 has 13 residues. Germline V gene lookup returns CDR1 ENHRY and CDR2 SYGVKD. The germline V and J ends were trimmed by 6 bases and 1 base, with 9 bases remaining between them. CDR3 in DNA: TGTGCCATCAGGACAGACAAGAACACTGAAGCTTTCTTT. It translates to CAIRTDKNTEAFF.

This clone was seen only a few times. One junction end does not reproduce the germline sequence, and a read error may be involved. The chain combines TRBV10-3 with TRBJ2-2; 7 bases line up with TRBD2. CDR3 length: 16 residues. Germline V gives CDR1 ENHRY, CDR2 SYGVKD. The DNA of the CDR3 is TGTGCCAGCAGTCCCCGGGGGAGGGCTGAGGGCGGGGAGCTGTTTTTT. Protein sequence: CASSPRGRAEGGELFF.

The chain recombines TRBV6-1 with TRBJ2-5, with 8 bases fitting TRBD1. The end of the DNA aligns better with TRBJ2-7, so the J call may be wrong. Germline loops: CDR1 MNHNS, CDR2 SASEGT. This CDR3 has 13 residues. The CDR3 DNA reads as TGTGCCAGCAGCCGGGACAGGAGTTACGAGCAGTACTTC. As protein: CASSRDRSYEQYF.

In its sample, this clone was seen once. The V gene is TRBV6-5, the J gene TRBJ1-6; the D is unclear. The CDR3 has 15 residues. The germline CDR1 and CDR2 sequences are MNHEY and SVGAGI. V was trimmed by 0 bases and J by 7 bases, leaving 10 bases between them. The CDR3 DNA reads TGTGCCAGCAGTTACTCAACTCCCCAAAATTCACCCCTCCACTTT. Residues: CASSYSTPQNSPLHF.

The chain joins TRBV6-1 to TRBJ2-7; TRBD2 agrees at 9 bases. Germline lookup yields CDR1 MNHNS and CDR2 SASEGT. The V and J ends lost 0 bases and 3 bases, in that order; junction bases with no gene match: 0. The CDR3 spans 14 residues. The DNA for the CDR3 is TGTGCCAGCAGTGAAGCTAGCGGGAGCTACGAGCAGTACTTC. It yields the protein CASSEASGSYEQYF.

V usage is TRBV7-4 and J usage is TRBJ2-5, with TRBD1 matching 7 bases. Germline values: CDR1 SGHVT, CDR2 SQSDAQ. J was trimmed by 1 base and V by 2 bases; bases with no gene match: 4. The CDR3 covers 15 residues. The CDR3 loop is CASSLNRGPQETQYF. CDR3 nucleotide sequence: TGTGCCAGCAGCTTAAATAGGGGGCCCCAAGAGACCCAGTACTTC.

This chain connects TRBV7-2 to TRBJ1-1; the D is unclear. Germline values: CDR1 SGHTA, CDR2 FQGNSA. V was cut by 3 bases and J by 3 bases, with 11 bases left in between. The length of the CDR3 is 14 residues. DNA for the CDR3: TGTGCCAGCAGCTTCGGCGGATCCTACACTGAAGCTTTCTTT. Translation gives CASSFGGSYTEAFF.

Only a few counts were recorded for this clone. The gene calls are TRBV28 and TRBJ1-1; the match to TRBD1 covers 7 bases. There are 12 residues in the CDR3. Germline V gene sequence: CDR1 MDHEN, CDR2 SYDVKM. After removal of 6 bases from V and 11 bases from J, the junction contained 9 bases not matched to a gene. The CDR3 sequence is CASRLDRESAFF. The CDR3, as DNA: TGTGCCAGCAGACTCGACAGGGAGTCGGCTTTCTTT.